These 18 T cell receptor beta chains were all obtained from the same sample, sequenced in a study of cytomegalovirus exposure and HLA in healthy donors. The PCR employed 60 Vbeta primers together with 13 Jbeta primers. Clones were read by immunoSEQ multiplex PCR, and TCRdb kept only the in-frame ones, dropping some. The sample carries approximately 150,000 clones, 75% to 90% recorded once. Sequenced: PBMCs. The receptor source for this set is a woman aged 30 to 39 in good health and CMV-seronegative.

This clone appeared once. The J gene is TRBJ1-5, the V gene TRBV6-4, with no clear D. V was clipped by 3 bases and J by 0 bases, with 15 bases between them. CDR1 MRHNA and CDR2 SNTAGT come from the germline V gene. The CDR3 sequence is 17 residues long. CDR3 in DNA: TGTGCCAGCAGTGAGTTAACACCACCTTATAGCAATCAGCCCCAGCATTTT. Translating it yields CASSELTPPYSNQPQHF.

The V call is TRBV9, the J call TRBJ2-1, with 10 bases identical to TRBD2. The CDR3 totals 15 residues. With 2 bases clipped from V and 5 bases from J, the junction kept 4 bases outside the gene matches. Per germline, CDR1 SGDLS and CDR2 YYNGEE. CDR3 sequence: CASSVASGSDNEQFF. The DNA of the CDR3 is TGTGCCAGCAGCGTTGCTAGCGGGAGCGACAATGAGCAGTTCTTC. Supplemented by reference TRBV9 and TRBJ2-1, the full variable domain reads DSGVTQTPKHLITATGQRVTLRCSPRSGDLSVYWYQQSLDQGLQFLIQYYNGEERAKGNILERFSAQQFPDLHSELNLSSLELGDSALYFCASSVASGSDNEQFFGPGTRLTVL.

This clone appeared a few times. This specimen includes other DNA sequences encoding the same CDR3. The chain links TRBV2 to TRBJ2-7, with 7 bases aligning to TRBD1. This CDR3 contains 13 residues. From germline, CDR1 is SNHLY and CDR2 FYNNEI. V shed 6 bases and J 1 base; nucleotides not matched to a gene: 3. This chain's CDR3 is CASRDRASYEQYF. In nucleotides, the CDR3 is TGTGCCAGCAGAGACAGGGCGTCCTACGAGCAGTACTTC.

The genes are TRBV4-1 and TRBJ1-2; 9 nucleotides line up with TRBD1. Losses at the gene ends were 1 base for V and 3 bases for J; bases not matched to a gene: 6. This CDR3 comprises 16 residues. Germline CDR1 and CDR2: MGHRA and YSYEKL. CDR3 sequence: CASSQGPDRGYYGYTF. Here the CDR3 DNA reads TGCGCCAGCAGCCAAGGGCCTGACAGGGGGTACTATGGCTACACCTTC.

V gene TRBV19 combines with J gene TRBJ2-3, with a possible D match to TRBD1 (6 bases). Trimming shortened V by 10 bases and J by 2 bases, and 16 bases separated the two germline ends. CDR1 and CDR2 from the germline V gene are LNHDA and SQIVND (reference sequence). The CDR3 is made up of 14 amino acids. The CDR3 here is CATPGHSYTDTQYF. CDR3 DNA sequence: TGTGCCACCCCGGGACACTCATACACAGATACGCAGTATTTT. The full variable domain, its missing parts supplied by reference TRBV19 and TRBJ2-3, is DGGITQSPKYLFRKEGQNVTLSCEQNLNHDAMYWYRQDPGQGLRLIYYSQIVNDFQKGDIAEGYSVSREKKESFPLTVTSAQKNPTAFYLCATPGHSYTDTQYFGPGTRLTVL.

This clone was seen once. The chain couples TRBV5-1 to TRBJ1-2; tentatively, D is TRBD1 (5 bases). Germline assignment: CDR1 SGHRS and CDR2 YFSETQ. The CDR3 is made up of 13 amino acids. The ends were cut back, 4 bases at V and 8 bases at J, with 15 bases in the middle. CDR3 region: CASSPGMVEGYTF. In DNA, the CDR3 is TGCGCCAGCAGCCCAGGGATGGTCGAGGGCTACACCTTC.

The chain carries TRBV30 and TRBJ1-6, with 8 positions matching TRBD1. This CDR3 has 13 amino acids. Trimming took 5 bases from V and 5 from J; bases not matched to a gene: 2. Germline loops: CDR1 GTSNPN, CDR2 SVGIG (reference sequence). CDR3: CAWQTGDNSPLHF. The CDR3 DNA reads as TGTGCCTGGCAGACAGGGGATAATTCACCCCTCCACTTT.

This chain uses TRBV9 with TRBJ2-3; TRBD1 agrees at 7 bases. The J segment lost 4 bases and the V segment lost 2 bases, leaving 4 bases of the junction unmatched. CDR1 is SGDLS and CDR2 is YYNGEE in the germline V gene. This CDR3 is 14 amino acids long. CDR3 DNA sequence: TGTGCCAGCAGCGTCGGGACAGCGGCAGATACGCAGTATTTT. It is translated as CASSVGTAADTQYF.

This chain links TRBV9 with TRBJ1-3; TRBD1 matches at 8 bases. The CDR3 consists of 14 residues. Germline-derived CDR1 and CDR2 are SGDLS and YYNGEE. V lost 3 bases and J lost 4; bases outside the gene matches: 3. The CDR3, as DNA: TGTGCCAGCAGCGGGACAGGGTCAGGAAACACCATATATTTT. Protein: CASSGTGSGNTIYF.

This clone was detected only a few times. The gene calls are TRBV5-1 and TRBJ2-6, with D maybe TRBD1 (5 bases). The CDR3 covers 17 residues. Germline CDR1 reads SGHRS; CDR2 reads YFSETQ. V lost 0 bases and J lost 0, with 10 bases in between. CDR3 region: CASSLDVRASGANVLTF. The CDR3 nucleotides are TGCGCCAGCAGCTTGGACGTCAGGGCCTCTGGGGCCAACGTCCTGACTTTC.

This clone was recorded only once. The chain employs TRBV5-4 and TRBJ1-2; 7 nucleotides match TRBD1. The CDR3 extends over 14 amino acids. Germline-derived CDR1 and CDR2 are SGHNT and YYREEE (reference sequence). J lost 8 bases, V lost 4 bases, and 11 bases had no gene match. In DNA form, the CDR3 reads TGTGCCAGCAGCCTATACGACAGGGAAGGAGGCTACACCTTC. Translated, it gives CASSLYDREGGYTF.

Details on this clone: The same CDR3 arises from other DNA sequences in this sample as well. The J gene is TRBJ2-1, the V gene TRBV9, with TRBD2 identical over 7 bases. The CDR3 is made up of 15 amino acids. After removal of 3 bases from V and 4 bases from J, the junction contained 7 bases not matched to a gene. CDR1 SGDLS and CDR2 YYNGEE come from the germline V gene. The CDR3 reads CASSAGTTIYNEQFF. The CDR3 DNA reads TGTGCCAGCAGCGCGGGGACTACCATTTACAATGAGCAGTTCTTC. Combining the CDR3 with reference TRBV9 and TRBJ2-1 gives the whole variable domain DSGVTQTPKHLITATGQRVTLRCSPRSGDLSVYWYQQSLDQGLQFLIQYYNGEERAKGNILERFSAQQFPDLHSELNLSSLELGDSALYFCASSAGTTIYNEQFFGPGTRLTVL.

The chain links TRBV19 to TRBJ1-1; TRBD1 is a possible D gene (5 bases). Germline V gene sequence: CDR1 LNHDA, CDR2 SQIVND (reference sequence). The CDR3 is made up of 14 amino acids. Trimming took off 4 bases at V and 8 bases at J, with 17 bases between the two ends. CDR3 residues: CASSTQTAGVEAFF. DNA of the CDR3: TGTGCCAGTAGTACCCAGACGGCGGGGGTGGAAGCTTTCTTT. Based on the CDR3 plus reference TRBV19 and TRBJ1-1, the full variable domain is DGGITQSPKYLFRKEGQNVTLSCEQNLNHDAMYWYRQDPGQGLRLIYYSQIVNDFQKGDIAEGYSVSREKKESFPLTVTSAQKNPTAFYLCASSTQTAGVEAFFGQGTRLTVV.

V and J are TRBV7-2 and TRBJ2-1; the D is unclear. V lost 2 bases, J lost 0 bases, and 5 bases lay in between. Germline CDR1 reads SGHTA; CDR2 reads FQGNSA. This CDR3 is 14 amino acids long. The DNA of the CDR3 is TGTGCCAGCAGCTTAACTGACTCCTACAATGAGCAGTTCTTC. Translating gives CASSLTDSYNEQFF.

The rearrangement joins TRBV5-1 to TRBJ1-1, with TRBD1 matching over 8 bases. CDR3 length: 14 residues. J gave up 1 base and V 4 bases, and 3 bases lay outside the gene matches. Germline V gene sequence: CDR1 SGHRS, CDR2 YFSETQ. This CDR3 reads CASSQGAPNTEAFF. For the CDR3, the DNA is TGCGCCAGCAGCCAGGGGGCGCCGAACACTGAAGCTTTCTTT.

The chain recombines TRBV29-1 with TRBJ1-5, with D possibly TRBD1 on 6 matching bases. Germline V gene data show CDR1 as SQVTM and CDR2 as ANQGSEA. The CDR3 totals 17 residues. Trimming removed 0 bases at V and 5 bases at J, with 20 bases between. In DNA, the CDR3 is TGCAGCGTTGAAGATTATGGGCCGGGACATATTGATCAGCCCCAGCATTTT. Translation: CSVEDYGPGHIDQPQHF.

This clone was seen more than once but under ten times. The chain is built from TRBV5-1 and TRBJ2-3, with D unresolved. Trimming shortened V by 3 bases and J by 4 bases, and 9 bases separated the two germline ends. Germline CDR1 SGHRS, CDR2 YFSETQ. This CDR3 region has 13 residues. The chain's CDR3 is CASSWLPPDTQYF. In nucleotides, the CDR3 is TGCGCCAGCAGCTGGCTCCCACCAGATACGCAGTATTTT.

The J gene is TRBJ2-1, the V gene TRBV5-1; 8 positions match TRBD1. Germline CDR1 is SGHRS and CDR2 is YFSETQ. J was trimmed by 9 bases and V by 0 bases; bases with no gene match: 5. This CDR3 contains 14 residues. CDR3 amino acids: CASSLAQGESEQFF. DNA of the CDR3: TGCGCCAGCAGCTTGGCACAGGGGGAGAGTGAGCAGTTCTTC.